This TCR beta chain was identified in a study of T cells after posttransplantation cyclophosphamide. General observations from the study: TRB overlap between skin or GI tissue T cells and blood was limited. Later blood repertoires were often dominated by clones from the donor CD8+ memory compartment.

Turning to this clone: Its specificity is not known.

Germline loops: CDR1 SGHVS, CDR2 FQNEAQ. V lost 4 bases and J 4 bases, leaving 20 bases between the germline ends. CDR3 length: 17 residues. Repertoires were generated with immunoSEQ multiplex PCR, while TCRdb's copy carries only in-frame clones and drops some. The sample has 20,000 to 25,000 clones; more than 70% are singletons. Sampled 1 year posttransplant, controls received myeloablative marrow transplants, methotrexate and a calcineurin inhibitor. The sequence was obtained from a female patient aged 45-60 years who received an allogeneic stem cell transplant from an unrelated donor, was CMV-positive, and had chronic GVHD only. Some T cells may arise from the graft donor. The V and J genes are TRBV7-8 and TRBJ1-5; possible D gene TRBD1, 5 bases. This specimen was PBMCs, taken after an allogeneic stem cell transplant with a calcineurin inhibitor and methotrexate. CDR3 DNA sequence: TGTGCCAGCAGCTACCACCTCCAGGGTGATGGGAATCAGCCCCAGCATTTT. Protein sequence: CASSYHLQGDGNQPQHF.